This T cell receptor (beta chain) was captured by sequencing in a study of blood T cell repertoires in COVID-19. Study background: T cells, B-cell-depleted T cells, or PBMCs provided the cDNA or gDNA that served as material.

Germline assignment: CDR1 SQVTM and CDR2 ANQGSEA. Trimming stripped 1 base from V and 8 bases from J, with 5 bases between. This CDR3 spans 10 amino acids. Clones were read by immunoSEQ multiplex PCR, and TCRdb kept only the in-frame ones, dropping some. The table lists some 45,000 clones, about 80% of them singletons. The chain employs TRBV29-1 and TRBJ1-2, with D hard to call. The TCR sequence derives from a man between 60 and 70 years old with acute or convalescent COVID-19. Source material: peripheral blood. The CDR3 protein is CSVEGLGYTF. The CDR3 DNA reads TGCAGCGTTGAAGGGCTGGGCTACACCTTC.